The clone carrying this T cell receptor (beta chain) has a single count. Only in-frame clones appear in the TCRdb table, and some are missing; sequencing was by immunoSEQ multiplex PCR. This table has roughly 200,000 clones, roughly 80% appearing once. The sample comes from a study of blood T cell repertoires in COVID-19. Study-level information: From the United States, Italy and Spain came samples of acute and convalescent COVID-19. T cells, B-cell-depleted T cells, or PBMCs provided the cDNA or gDNA that served as material.

Per germline, CDR1 SGHVS and CDR2 FNYEAQ. V gave up 2 bases and J gave up 0 bases, with 10 bases separating them. The CDR3 loop spans 15 amino acids. The chain is built from TRBV7-6 and TRBJ1-1, with D unclear. The clonotype comes from a woman aged 80 or over with active or convalescent COVID-19. The sequenced sample consisted of peripheral blood. Here the CDR3 reads CASSLRYSLNTEAFF. The CDR3 DNA sequence: TGTGCCAGCAGCTTACGATACAGTCTGAACACTGAAGCTTTCTTT.